The 13 T cell receptor beta chains in this list originate from one sample, sequenced in a study of beta chain features in type 1 diabetes. The study, taken as a whole, reports: For Type 1 diabetes patients, all four CD4+ subsets carried TCRB CDR3s that were moderately but significantly shorter.

Investigators reverse transcribed all isolated RNA, so they sequenced expressed TCRB transcripts. Sequenced by immunoSEQ multiplex PCR; TCRdb stores in-frame clones only, minus some. The table includes approximately 29,000 clones, about 61% detected once. The antigens these receptors bind are not known. Sample: Tregs from blood. Receptors originate from a woman aged 30 to 39 with type 1 diabetes.

This clone turned up a few times. This rearrangement joins TRBV7-9 to TRBJ1-2; 7 positions match TRBD1. Germline V CDR1 and CDR2: SEHNR, FQNEAQ (reference sequence). CDR3 size: 13 residues. V lost 4 bases and J lost 6; bases outside the gene matches: 5. The chain's CDR3 is CASSSRQGHGYTF. The CDR3 nucleotides read TGTGCCAGCAGCTCGCGACAGGGTCATGGCTACACCTTC.

The chain joins TRBV4-1 to TRBJ2-5, with 7 bases lining up with TRBD2. V dropped 4 bases and J dropped 1; count of bases not matched to a gene: 9. The CDR3 runs to 16 residues. CDR1 and CDR2 from the germline V gene are MGHRA and YSYEKL. Here the CDR3 reads CASSRGVPSGQETQYF. CDR3 coding DNA: TGCGCCAGCAGCCGCGGAGTTCCTAGCGGCCAAGAGACCCAGTACTTC.

This rearrangement joins TRBV30 to TRBJ2-6; D perhaps matches TRBD1 (5 bases). CDR1 is GTSNPN and CDR2 is SVGIG in the germline V gene (reference sequence). The CDR3 runs to 13 residues. The V end lost 5 bases, the J end lost 2 bases, and 7 bases lay between the germline ends. CDR3 sequence: CAWATAGANVLTF. CDR3 nucleotides: TGTGCCTGGGCGACAGCTGGGGCCAACGTCCTGACTTTC.

This clone occurred once. The chain is built from TRBV10-1 and TRBJ1-1, with D tentatively TRBD1 (6 bases). This CDR3 has 16 amino acids. Germline lookup yields CDR1 WNHNN and CDR2 SYGVQD (reference sequence). Trimming shortened V by 3 bases and J by 4 bases, and 18 bases separated the two germline ends. Here the CDR3 reads CASSESKRQDLTEAFF. The DNA for the CDR3 is TGCGCCAGCAGTGAAAGTAAGCGACAGGACCTCACTGAAGCTTTCTTT.

V gene TRBV5-1 combines with J gene TRBJ1-1; a weak D match, TRBD1 (6 bases). There are 15 residues in the CDR3. Germline CDR1 is SGHRS and CDR2 is YFSETQ. V was trimmed by 2 bases and J by 5 bases, leaving 16 bases between them. CDR3 nucleotides: TGCGCCAGCAGCTTACCCGCGGGGGCGCGTACTGAAGCTTTCTTT. This gives the protein CASSLPAGARTEAFF.

The chain employs TRBV7-3 and TRBJ2-1; TRBD2 might be the D (5 bases). With 5 bases removed from V and 4 bases from J, the gap between germline ends came to 18 bases. CDR1 is SGHTA, CDR2 FQGTGA, per germline. CDR3 length: 16 residues. The CDR3 coding sequence is TGTGCCAGCAGCAGATACAGTACGAGGGAGTACAATGAGCAGTTCTTC. Translated: CASSRYSTREYNEQFF.

V is TRBV19 and J is TRBJ2-1; 9 bases are a match to TRBD2. With V trimmed by 6 bases and J by 6 bases, 9 bases remained unmatched. The germline V gene encodes CDR1 LNHDA and CDR2 SQIVND (reference sequence). The CDR3 length is 15 residues. CDR3 amino acids: CASRPVAGDGNEQFF. The CDR3 coding sequence is TGTGCCAGTAGACCAGTAGCGGGAGACGGCAATGAGCAGTTCTTC.

Here the CDR3 reads CASSLAVSSQETQYF. In DNA, the CDR3 is TGTGCCAGCAGCTTGGCCGTCAGTTCACAAGAGACCCAGTACTTC. V is TRBV5-4 and J is TRBJ2-5; D uncertain. Trimming shortened V by 0 bases and J by 2 bases, and 11 bases separated the two germline ends. This CDR3 contains 15 residues. CDR1 is SGHNT, CDR2 YYREEE, per germline (reference sequence). Based on the CDR3 plus reference TRBV5-4 and TRBJ2-5, the full variable domain is ETGVTQSPTHLIKTRGQQVTLRCSSQSGHNTVSWYQQALGQGPQFIFQYYREEENGRGNFPPRFSGLQFPNYSSELNVNALELDDSALYLCASSLAVSSQETQYFGPGTRLLVL.

The V call is TRBV12-5, the J call TRBJ1-4, with 7 nucleotides matching TRBD1. The CDR3 spans 15 residues. V shed 7 bases and J 6 bases; nucleotides not matched to a gene: 11. Germline V gives CDR1 LGHNT, CDR2 FRNRAP. The CDR3 DNA is TGTGCTAGTGCCTTCCGCCCTCAGGGGGATGAAAAACTGTTTTTT. Protein: CASAFRPQGDEKLFF.

This clone was seen more than once but under ten times. The J gene is TRBJ2-7, the V gene TRBV4-2, with 8 bases matching TRBD1. The V gene's germline CDR1 is LGHNA and CDR2 YNFKEQ. The J segment lost 3 bases and the V segment lost 0 bases, leaving 1 base of the junction unmatched. This CDR3 is built from 14 residues. Here the CDR3 reads CASSQETGDYEQYF. CDR3 nucleotide sequence: TGTGCCAGCAGCCAAGAGACAGGGGACTACGAGCAGTACTTC.

The V gene is TRBV29-1, the J gene TRBJ2-1; possibly TRBD1 for D (5 bases). The CDR3 runs to 12 residues. Trimming took off 4 bases at V and 7 bases at J, with 11 bases between the two ends. Germline V gives CDR1 SQVTM, CDR2 ANQGSEA. CDR3 region: CSVGGRFNEQFF. As DNA, the CDR3 is TGCAGCGTTGGGGGCAGATTTAATGAGCAGTTCTTC.

With regard to this clone: This sample also contains other DNA sequences that code for the same CDR3. The chain joins TRBV27 to TRBJ2-1; TRBD2 aligns across 9 bases. Germline CDR1 MNHEY, CDR2 SMNVEV (reference sequence). J lost 0 bases, V lost 9 bases, and 9 bases had no gene match. CDR3 length equals 16 residues. The CDR3 loop reads CASRQTSGGSYNEQFF. The CDR3 bases are TGTGCCAGTAGGCAGACTAGCGGAGGCTCCTACAATGAGCAGTTCTTC.

The chain combines TRBV6-1 with TRBJ1-2; 7 bases align to TRBD1. Germline loops: CDR1 MNHNS, CDR2 SASEGT. V dropped 7 bases and J dropped 4; count of bases not matched to a gene: 3. This CDR3 has 12 residues. The CDR3 is CASTSGGYGYTF. The DNA of the CDR3 is TGTGCCAGCACCTCAGGGGGCTATGGCTACACCTTC.